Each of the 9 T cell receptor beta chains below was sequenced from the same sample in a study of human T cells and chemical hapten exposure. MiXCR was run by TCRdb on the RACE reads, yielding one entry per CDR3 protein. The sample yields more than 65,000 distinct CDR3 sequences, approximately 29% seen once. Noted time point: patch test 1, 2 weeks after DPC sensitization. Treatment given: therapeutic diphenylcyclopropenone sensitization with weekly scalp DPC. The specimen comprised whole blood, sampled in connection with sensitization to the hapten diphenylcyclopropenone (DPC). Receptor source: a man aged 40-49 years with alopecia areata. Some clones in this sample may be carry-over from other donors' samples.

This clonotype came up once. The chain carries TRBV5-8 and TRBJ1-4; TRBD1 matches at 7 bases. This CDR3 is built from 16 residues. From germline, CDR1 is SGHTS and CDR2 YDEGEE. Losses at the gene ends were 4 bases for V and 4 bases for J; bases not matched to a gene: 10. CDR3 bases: TGTGCCAGCAGCCGGGGACAGAGCCTAGATAATGAAAAACTGTTTTTT. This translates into CASSRGQSLDNEKLFF.

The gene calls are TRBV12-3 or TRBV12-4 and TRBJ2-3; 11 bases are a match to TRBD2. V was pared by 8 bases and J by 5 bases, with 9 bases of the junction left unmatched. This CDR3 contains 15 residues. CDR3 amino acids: CASGIAGGRGDTQYF. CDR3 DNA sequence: TGTGCCAGCGGGATAGCGGGAGGGCGAGGAGATACGCAGTATTTT.

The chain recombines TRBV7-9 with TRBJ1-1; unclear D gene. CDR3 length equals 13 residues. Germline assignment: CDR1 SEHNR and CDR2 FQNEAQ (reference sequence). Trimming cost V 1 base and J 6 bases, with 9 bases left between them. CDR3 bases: TGTGCCAGCAGCTTAGATCTGGGATCTGAAGCTTTCTTT. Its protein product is CASSLDLGSEAFF.

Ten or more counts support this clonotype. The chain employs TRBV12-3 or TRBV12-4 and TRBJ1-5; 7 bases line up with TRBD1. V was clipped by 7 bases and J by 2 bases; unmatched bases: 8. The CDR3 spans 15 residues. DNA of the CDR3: TGTGCCAGCACCCTGGGACAGCTAGGCAATCAGCCCCAGCATTTT. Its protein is CASTLGQLGNQPQHF.

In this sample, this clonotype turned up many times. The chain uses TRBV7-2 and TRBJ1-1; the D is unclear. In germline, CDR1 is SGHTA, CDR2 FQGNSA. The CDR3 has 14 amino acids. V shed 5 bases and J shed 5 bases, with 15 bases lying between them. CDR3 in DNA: TGTGCCAGCAGCCCCACAAAGGCGGTTACTGAAGCTTTCTTT. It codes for CASSPTKAVTEAFF.

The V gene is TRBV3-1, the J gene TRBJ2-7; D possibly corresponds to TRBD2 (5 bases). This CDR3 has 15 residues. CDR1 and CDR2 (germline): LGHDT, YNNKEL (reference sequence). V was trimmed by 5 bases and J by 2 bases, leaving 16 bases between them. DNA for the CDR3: TGTGCCAGCAGCTCCAACCAGGACTGGACCTACGAGCAGTACTTC. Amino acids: CASSSNQDWTYEQYF.

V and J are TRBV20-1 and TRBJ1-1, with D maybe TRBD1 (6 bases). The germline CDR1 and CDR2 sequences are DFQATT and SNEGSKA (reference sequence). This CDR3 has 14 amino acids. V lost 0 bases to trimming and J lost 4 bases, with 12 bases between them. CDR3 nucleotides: TGCAGTGCTAGAGATAAATTAGGGGGCACTGAAGCTTTCTTT. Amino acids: CSARDKLGGTEAFF.

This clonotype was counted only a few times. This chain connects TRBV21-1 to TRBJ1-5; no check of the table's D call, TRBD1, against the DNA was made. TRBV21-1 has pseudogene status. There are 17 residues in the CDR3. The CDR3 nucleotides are TGTGCCAGCAGCAAAGGTGAAGGGGGCGGTCGCAATCAGCCCCAGCATTTT. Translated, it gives CASSKGEGGGRNQPQHF.

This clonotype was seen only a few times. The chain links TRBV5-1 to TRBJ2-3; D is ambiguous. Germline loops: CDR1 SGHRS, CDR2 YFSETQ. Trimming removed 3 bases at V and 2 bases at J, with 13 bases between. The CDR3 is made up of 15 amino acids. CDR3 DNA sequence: TGCGCCAGCAGCTATCTAGGAAGGGACACAGATACGCAGTATTTT. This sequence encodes CASSYLGRDTDTQYF.